Sequencing of this T cell receptor beta chain was carried out in a study of cytomegalovirus exposure and HLA in healthy donors. Study-level points and caveats: TCR beta sequences numbering under 20,000 were associated with HLA alleles at 0.05 false discovery rate in a later analysis. The CMV antigen specificity of a few CMV-associated chains was confirmed through in vitro analysis. Follow-up analysis later connected one missense variant in DCLRE1C with trimming of TCR beta V- and J-genes. As was reported, the classifier diagnosed cytomegalovirus status with high specificity and sensitivity.

The sample holds one count of this clone. Its antigen is still unknown. 13 Jbeta primers and 60 Vbeta primers were used for the PCR. The assay was immunoSEQ multiplex PCR, and TCRdb's table has in-frame clones only and misses some. The sample carries about 120,000 clones, roughly 79% recorded once. Trimming pared 11 bases from V and 1 base from J, leaving 14 bases between. Germline lookup yields CDR1 MNHNS and CDR2 SASEGT. The CDR3 runs to 13 residues. The sample was PBMCs. The chain is built from TRBV6-1 and TRBJ1-1; D perhaps matches TRBD1 (5 bases). The receptor's source is a woman in her 30s in good health and CMV-seronegative. The CDR3 sequence: CAVGIGENTEAFF. Here the CDR3 DNA reads TGTGCCGTAGGTATAGGGGAGAACACTGAAGCTTTCTTT.